This entry features one T cell receptor (beta chain) sequence. This receptor's antigen is unknown. Base qualities are not recorded, but no much larger clone differs from it by a single base. V is shortened by 6 bases, J by 7 bases, and the region joining them spans 21 bases. The CDR3 covers 15 residues, taking in both the cysteine and the phenylalanine. Only the CDR3 DNA is retained, 45 bases long and in frame from the first base. For CDR1 and CDR2, the germline V gene lists SNHLY and FYNNEI. Each collaborating institution followed its own protocols to collect whole blood in K2EDTA tubes. For TCRbeta analysis, collaborators shipped samples in one of three forms: frozen whole blood, isolated PBMCs, or DNA extracted from either of those sample types. The sample is drawn from a study of blood T cell repertoires in COVID-19 (dated by TCRdb to the early 2020s). Study-wide context: Samples from collaborators originated in the United States, Italy and Spain and spanned both the acute and convalescent phases of COVID-19. Samples were obtained from the ongoing ImmuneRACE study (first 160 participants) and from 1,254 subjects provided by 6 global collaborators. The repertoires were released in a freely available public database meant as a resource for research on the immune response to SARS-CoV-2. The material from the prospective study consisted of cDNA or gDNA derived from T cells, B-cell-depleted T cells, or PBMCs. The sample metadata nearly always contained a de-identified subject ID, COVID-19 status, age in years and sex. Deeply sampled blood TCRbeta repertoires from subjects exposed to, actively infected with, or recovered from COVID-19 were included in the dataset. HLA class I and class II types, where available, came from metadata supplied by the sample provider rather than from assay-based typing. The paper as a whole reports these results and caveats: The quantity of clinical and demographic metadata differed by source and by participant and was supplied without curation.

The immunoSEQ Assay, a bias-controlled multiplex PCR, was used to amplify TCRbeta CDR3 regions from genomic DNA. The paper's data handling went like this. Nucleated cell counts per sample were estimated from amplification of reference gene primers within the assay. To quantify the absolute abundance of each unique TCRbeta CDR3 rearrangement, sequence reads were collapsed and filtered. For each sample, productive Simpson clonality was calculated as the square root of Simpson's diversity index over productive rearrangements. TCRdb holds this immuneACCESS table with in-frame rearrangements only. Some clones are missing; in checked studies, unresolved V genes explain under half, and the rest has no known cause. D and trimming were read from the DNA, whereas the V and J calls and clone size are those reported in that table. This sample gives some 96,000 clones in total; roughly 84% of them show up just once. In total, the top ten clones hold over 7% of the sample.

Sample: peripheral blood. Recombination linked TRBV2 to TRBJ2-5, and TRBD1 may be the D gene, going by 6 matching bases. The clonotype originates from a man aged 25 to 40 in a cohort sampled during active COVID-19. The CDR3 protein is CASSKTLQGSGTQYF. The DNA reads as follows: TGTGCCAGCAGCAAAACCCTACAGGGTTCGGGGACCCAGTACTTC.